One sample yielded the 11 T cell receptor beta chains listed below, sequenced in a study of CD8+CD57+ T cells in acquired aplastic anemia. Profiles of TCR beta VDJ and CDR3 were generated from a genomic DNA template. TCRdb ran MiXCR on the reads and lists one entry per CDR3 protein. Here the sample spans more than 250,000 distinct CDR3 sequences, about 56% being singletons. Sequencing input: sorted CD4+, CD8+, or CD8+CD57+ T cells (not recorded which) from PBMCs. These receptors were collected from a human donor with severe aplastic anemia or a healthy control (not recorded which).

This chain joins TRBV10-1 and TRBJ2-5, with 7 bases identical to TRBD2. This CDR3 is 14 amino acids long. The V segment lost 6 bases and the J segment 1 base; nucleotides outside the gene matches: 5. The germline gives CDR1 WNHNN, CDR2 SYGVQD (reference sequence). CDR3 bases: TGCGCCAGCAGAGCGGGACGGCCCCAAGAGACCCAGTACTTC. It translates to CASRAGRPQETQYF.

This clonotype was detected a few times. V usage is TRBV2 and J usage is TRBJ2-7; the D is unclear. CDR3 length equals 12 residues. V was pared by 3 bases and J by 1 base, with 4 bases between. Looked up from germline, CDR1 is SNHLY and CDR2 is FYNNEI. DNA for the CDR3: TGTGCCAGCAGTGAGGGGTCCTACGAGCAGTACTTC. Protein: CASSEGSYEQYF.

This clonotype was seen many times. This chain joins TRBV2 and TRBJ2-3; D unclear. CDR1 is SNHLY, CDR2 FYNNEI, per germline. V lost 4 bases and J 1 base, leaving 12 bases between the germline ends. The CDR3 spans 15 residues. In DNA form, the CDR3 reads TGTGCCAGCAGTGCCTACCTGACTCGCACAGATACGCAGTATTTT. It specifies CASSAYLTRTDTQYF.

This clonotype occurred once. Here the CDR3 DNA reads TGCAGTGCTAGACAGGCCTCCTACGAGCAGTACTTC. It specifies CSARQASYEQYF. The chain is built from TRBV20-1 and TRBJ2-7; D uncertain. This CDR3 has 12 residues. Trimming removed 2 bases at V and 0 bases at J, with 5 bases between. The germline V gene has CDR1 DFQATT and CDR2 SNEGSKA (reference sequence).

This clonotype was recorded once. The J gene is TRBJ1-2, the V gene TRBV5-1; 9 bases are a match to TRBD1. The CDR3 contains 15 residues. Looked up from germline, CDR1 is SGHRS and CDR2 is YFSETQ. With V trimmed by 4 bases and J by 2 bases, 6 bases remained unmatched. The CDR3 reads CASSLRQGGNYGYTF. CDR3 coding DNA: TGCGCCAGCAGCCTCCGACAGGGGGGCAACTATGGCTACACCTTC.

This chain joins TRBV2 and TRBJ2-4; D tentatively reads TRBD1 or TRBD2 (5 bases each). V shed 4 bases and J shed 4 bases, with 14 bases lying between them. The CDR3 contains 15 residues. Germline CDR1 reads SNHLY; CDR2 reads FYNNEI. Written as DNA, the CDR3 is TGTGCCAGCAGTGCAACGGGGCAGGTTAAAAACATTCAGTACTTC. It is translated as CASSATGQVKNIQYF.

As DNA, the CDR3 is TGCAGTGACAGACTAGCGGGGGGGGCCAATGAGCAGTTCTTC. Translation: CSDRLAGGANEQFF. This chain uses TRBV20-1 with TRBJ2-1, with 14 bases aligning to TRBD2. This CDR3 contains 14 residues. Looked up from germline, CDR1 is DFQATT and CDR2 is SNEGSKA (reference sequence). The V segment lost 7 bases and the J segment 6 bases; nucleotides outside the gene matches: 5.

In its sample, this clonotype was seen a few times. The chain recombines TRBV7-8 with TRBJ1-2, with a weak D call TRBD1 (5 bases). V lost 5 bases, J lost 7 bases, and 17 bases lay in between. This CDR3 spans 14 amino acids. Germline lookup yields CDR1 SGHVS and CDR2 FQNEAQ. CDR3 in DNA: TGTGCCAGCAGCCCTACCGGCACTGGGGGTGGCTACACCTTC. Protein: CASSPTGTGGGYTF.

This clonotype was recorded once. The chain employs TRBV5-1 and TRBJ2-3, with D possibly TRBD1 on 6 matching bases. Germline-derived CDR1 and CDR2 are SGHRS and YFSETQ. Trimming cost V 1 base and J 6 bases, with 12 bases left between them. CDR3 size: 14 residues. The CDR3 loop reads CASSLTGWGDTQYF. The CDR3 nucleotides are TGCGCCAGCAGCTTGACAGGGTGGGGCGATACGCAGTATTTT.

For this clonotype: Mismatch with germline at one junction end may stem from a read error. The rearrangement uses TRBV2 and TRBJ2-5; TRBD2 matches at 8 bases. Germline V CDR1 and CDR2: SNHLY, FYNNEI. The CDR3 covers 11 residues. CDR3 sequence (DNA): TGTGCCAGCGTTGACGGGACTAGTATGCTCTTC. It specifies CASVDGTSMLF.

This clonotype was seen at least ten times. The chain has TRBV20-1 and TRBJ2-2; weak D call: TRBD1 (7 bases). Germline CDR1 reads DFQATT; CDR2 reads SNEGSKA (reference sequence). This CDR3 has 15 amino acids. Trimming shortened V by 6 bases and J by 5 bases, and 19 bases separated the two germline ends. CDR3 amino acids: CSAYNQGGSTGELFF. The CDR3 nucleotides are TGCAGTGCGTATAATCAGGGGGGCTCGACCGGGGAGCTGTTTTTT.